The clone carrying this T cell receptor (gamma chain) was counted only a few times. What it binds is not known. Other DNA sequences in this specimen translate into the identical CDR3. Sequences come from RNA converted to cDNA by reverse transcription. CDR3 amplicons came from multiplex PCR with pooled V-gene forward and constant-region reverse primers. TCRdb used CATT to re-call clones from the multiplex PCR reads. Counted here are 20,000 to 25,000 gamma-chain clones, approximately 14% occurring once; the ten biggest clones make up roughly 2%. This specimen comes from a study of Vδ1+ human thymocytes. General study findings and limits: Thymic TRG and TRD repertoires appeared highly polyclonal.

The CDR3 has 13 amino acids. The germline gives CDR1 EGSNGY, CDR2 YDSYNSKV. V was clipped by 0 bases and J by 5 bases; unmatched bases: 4. Sequencing was done on a sample of Vdelta1+ gamma-delta thymocytes from the thymus. This sample's subset: FACS-sorted CD3+ TCRalphabeta- TCRVdelta1+ TCRVdelta2- thymocytes. This clonotype was obtained from a child less than two years old who had congenital heart surgery. This rearrangement joins TRGV2 to TRGJ1 or TRGJ2. CDR3 nucleotides: TGTGCCACCTGGGACGGGCCACATTATAAGAAACTCTTT. This encodes CATWDGPHYKKLF.